This T cell receptor beta chain came from a study of beta chain features in type 1 diabetes. Study summary: There were approximately 100 million sorted cells examined across all samples.

This CDR3 spans 12 amino acids. Trimming shortened V by 7 bases and J by 10 bases, and 16 bases separated the two germline ends. Study-wide results and limits: Whether TCRB rearrangement is influenced by HLA type was left unresolved in this analysis. Across patients, naive, central memory and Treg TCRB repertoires exhibited apparently greater similarity than was observed across healthy donors.

CD4+ cells of the naive, central memory, regulatory and stem cell-like memory types were sorted via CD45RO/CCR7/CD25/CD127/CD95/CD27. As to this clone: Its antigen is undetermined.

All of the isolated RNA was reverse transcribed, so expressed TCRB transcripts were sequenced. The table came from immunoSEQ multiplex PCR; TCRdb's copy has only in-frame clones and leaves some out. The sample holds approximately 250,000 clones, about 14% seen once. The sample was naive CD4+ T cells from blood. V gene TRBV23-1 combines with J gene TRBJ1-1; TRBD1 is a possible D gene (6 bases). TRBV23-1 has ORF status, its function being uncertain. The sequence derives from a woman aged 35 to 49 in good health. The CDR3 DNA is TGCGCCAGCATACCACGGCGGGGGGCAGCTTTCTTT. It translates to CASIPRRGAAFF.